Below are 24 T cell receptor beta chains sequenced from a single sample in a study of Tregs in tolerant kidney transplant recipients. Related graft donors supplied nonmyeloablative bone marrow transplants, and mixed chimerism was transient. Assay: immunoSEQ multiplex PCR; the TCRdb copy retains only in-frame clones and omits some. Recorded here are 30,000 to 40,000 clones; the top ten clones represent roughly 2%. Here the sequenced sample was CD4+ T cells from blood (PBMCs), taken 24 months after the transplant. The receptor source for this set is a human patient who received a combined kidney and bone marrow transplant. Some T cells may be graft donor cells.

The CDR3 DNA, read in part, is TGTGCCAGCTCACCCGGGGCTGGGACAGGGTTGGAAAAA. This encodes CASSPGAGTGLEK. The CDR3, in full, reads CASSPGAGTGLEKLFF. The chain employs TRBV18 and TRBJ1-4; 9 bases match TRBD1. The CDR3 is cut off 3 residues early in the read; its end comes from the germline J gene. The CDR3 runs 16 residues. Trimming removed 3 bases from V and 8 bases from J; junction bases left unmatched: 10. Germline CDR1 KGHSH, CDR2 LQKENI. Full variable domain (rest looked up from reference TRBV18 and TRBJ1-4): NAGVMQNPRHLVRRRGQEARLRCSPMKGHSHVYWYRQLPEEGLKFMVYLQKENIIDESGMPKERFSAEFPKEGPSILRIQQVVRGDSAAYFCASSPGAGTGLEKLFFGSGTQLSVL.

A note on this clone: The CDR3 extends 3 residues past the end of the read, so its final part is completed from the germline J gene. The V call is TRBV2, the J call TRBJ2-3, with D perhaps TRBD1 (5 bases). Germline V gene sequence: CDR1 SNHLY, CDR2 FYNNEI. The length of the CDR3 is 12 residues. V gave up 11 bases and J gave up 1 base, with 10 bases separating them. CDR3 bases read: TGTGCCGGTAAGACAGGCACAGATACG. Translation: CAGKTGTDT. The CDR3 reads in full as CAGKTGTDTQYF.

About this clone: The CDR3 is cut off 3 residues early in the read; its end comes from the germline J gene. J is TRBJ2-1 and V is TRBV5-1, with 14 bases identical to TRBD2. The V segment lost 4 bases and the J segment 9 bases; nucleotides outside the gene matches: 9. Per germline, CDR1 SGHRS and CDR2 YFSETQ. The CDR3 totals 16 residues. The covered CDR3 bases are TGCGCCAGCAGCGGAAAGGGACTAGCGGGAGCTAGTGAG. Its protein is CASSGKGLAGASE. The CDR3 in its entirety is CASSGKGLAGASEQFF.

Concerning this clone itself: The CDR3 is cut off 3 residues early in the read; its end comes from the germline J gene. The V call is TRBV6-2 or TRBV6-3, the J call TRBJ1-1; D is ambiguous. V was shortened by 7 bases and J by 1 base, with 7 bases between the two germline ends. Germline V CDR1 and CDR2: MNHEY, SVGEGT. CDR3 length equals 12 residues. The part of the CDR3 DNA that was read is TGTGCCAGCACCCGGGGGAACACTGAA. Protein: CASTRGNTE. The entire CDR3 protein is CASTRGNTEAFF.

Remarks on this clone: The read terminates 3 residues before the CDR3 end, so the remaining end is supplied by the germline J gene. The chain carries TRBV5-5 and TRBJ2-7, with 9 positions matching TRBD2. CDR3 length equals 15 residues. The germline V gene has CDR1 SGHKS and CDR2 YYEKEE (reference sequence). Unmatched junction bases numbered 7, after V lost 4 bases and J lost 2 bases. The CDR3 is CASSPLAGQTYEQYF. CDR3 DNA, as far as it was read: TGTGCCAGCAGCCCCCTAGCGGGACAAACCTACGAG.

The CDR3 loop reads CAMGRGSHCGTDTQYF. CDR3 DNA (partial): TGCGCCATGGGGAGGGGTAGCCACTGCGGCACAGATACG. V is TRBV23-1 and J is TRBJ2-3; 7 bases agree with TRBD2. The missing CDR3 end, 3 residues past where the read stops, is filled in from the germline J gene. TRBV23-1 is marked as an open reading frame, function uncertain. This CDR3 spans 16 amino acids. Trimming took 10 bases from V and 1 from J; bases not matched to a gene: 14.

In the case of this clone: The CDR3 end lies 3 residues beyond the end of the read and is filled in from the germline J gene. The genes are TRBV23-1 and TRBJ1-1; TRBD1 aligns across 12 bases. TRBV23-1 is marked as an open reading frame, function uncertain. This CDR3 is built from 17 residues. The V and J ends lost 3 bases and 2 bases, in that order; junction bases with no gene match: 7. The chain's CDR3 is CASSQLRDRGPNTEAFF. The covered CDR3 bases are TGCGCCAGCAGTCAGCTCCGGGACAGGGGGCCTAACACTGAA.

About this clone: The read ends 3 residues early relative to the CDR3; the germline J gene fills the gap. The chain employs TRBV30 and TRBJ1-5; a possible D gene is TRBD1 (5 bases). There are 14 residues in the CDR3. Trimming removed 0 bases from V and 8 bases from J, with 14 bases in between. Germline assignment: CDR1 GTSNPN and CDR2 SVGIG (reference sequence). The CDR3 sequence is CAWSVNQGLKPQHF. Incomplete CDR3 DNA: TGTGCCTGGAGTGTAAATCAGGGTTTGAAGCCC. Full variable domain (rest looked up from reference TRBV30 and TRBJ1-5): SQTIHQWPATLVQPVGSPLSLECTVEGTSNPNLYWYRQAAGRGLQLLFYSVGIGQISSEVPQNLSASRPQDRQFILSSKKLLLSDSGFYLCAWSVNQGLKPQHFGDGTRLSIL.

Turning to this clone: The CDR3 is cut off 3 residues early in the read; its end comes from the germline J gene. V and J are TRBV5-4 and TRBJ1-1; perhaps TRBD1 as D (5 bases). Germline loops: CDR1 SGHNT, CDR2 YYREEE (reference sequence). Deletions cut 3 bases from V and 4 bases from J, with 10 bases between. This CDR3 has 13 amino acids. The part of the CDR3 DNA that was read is TGTGCCAGCAGCTCCCAGAGGGGCACTGAA. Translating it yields CASSSQRGTE. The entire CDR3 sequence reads CASSSQRGTEAFF.

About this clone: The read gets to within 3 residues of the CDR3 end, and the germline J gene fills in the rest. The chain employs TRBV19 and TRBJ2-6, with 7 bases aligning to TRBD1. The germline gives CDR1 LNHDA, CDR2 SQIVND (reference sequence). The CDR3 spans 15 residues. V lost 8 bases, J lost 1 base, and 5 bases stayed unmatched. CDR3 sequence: CASPPRGSGANVLTF. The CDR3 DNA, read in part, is TGTGCCAGTCCTCCCAGGGGGTCTGGGGCCAACGTC.

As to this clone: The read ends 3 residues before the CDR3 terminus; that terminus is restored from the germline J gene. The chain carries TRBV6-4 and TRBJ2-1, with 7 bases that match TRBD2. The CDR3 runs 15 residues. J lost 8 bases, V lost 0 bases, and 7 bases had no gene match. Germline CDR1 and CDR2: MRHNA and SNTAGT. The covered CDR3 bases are TGTGCCAGCAGTGACTCTAACAGCGGGAACGATGAG. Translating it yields CASSDSNSGNDE. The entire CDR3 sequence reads CASSDSNSGNDEQFF.

The CDR3 DNA, read in part, is TGTGCCAGCGGTAGGGGCAGCCTGAACTATGGC. Translating gives CASGRGSLNYG. The full CDR3 protein is CASGRGSLNYGYTF. The chain carries TRBV2 and TRBJ1-2, with D possibly matching TRBD1 (5 bases). With the read ending 3 residues before the CDR3 end, the germline J gene is used to fill in that end. Between the trimmed V and J ends, which lost 8 bases and 2 bases, there was a span of 15 bases. Germline CDR1 SNHLY, CDR2 FYNNEI. The CDR3 has 14 amino acids.

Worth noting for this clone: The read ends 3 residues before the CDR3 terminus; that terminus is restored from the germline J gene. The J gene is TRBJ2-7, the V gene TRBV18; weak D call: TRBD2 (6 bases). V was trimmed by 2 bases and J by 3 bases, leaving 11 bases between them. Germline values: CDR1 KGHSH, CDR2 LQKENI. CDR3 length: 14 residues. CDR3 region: CASSPIASDYEQYF. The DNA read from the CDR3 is TGTGCCAGCTCACCAATCGCTAGCGACTACGAG.

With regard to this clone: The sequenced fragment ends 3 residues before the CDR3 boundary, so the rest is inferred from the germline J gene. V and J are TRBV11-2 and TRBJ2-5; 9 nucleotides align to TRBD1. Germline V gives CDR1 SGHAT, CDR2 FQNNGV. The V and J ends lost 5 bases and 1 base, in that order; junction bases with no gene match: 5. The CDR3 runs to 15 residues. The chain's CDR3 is CASSRQTGGQETQYF. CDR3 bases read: TGTGCCAGCAGCCGGCAGACAGGGGGCCAAGAGACC.

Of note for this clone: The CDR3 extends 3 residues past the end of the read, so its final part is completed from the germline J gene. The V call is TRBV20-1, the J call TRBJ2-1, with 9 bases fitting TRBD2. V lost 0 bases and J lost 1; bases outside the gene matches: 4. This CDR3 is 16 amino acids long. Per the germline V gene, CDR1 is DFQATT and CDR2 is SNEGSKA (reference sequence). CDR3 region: CSARDLAGQSYNEQFF. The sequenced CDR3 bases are TGCAGTGCTAGAGATCTAGCGGGGCAGTCCTACAATGAG.

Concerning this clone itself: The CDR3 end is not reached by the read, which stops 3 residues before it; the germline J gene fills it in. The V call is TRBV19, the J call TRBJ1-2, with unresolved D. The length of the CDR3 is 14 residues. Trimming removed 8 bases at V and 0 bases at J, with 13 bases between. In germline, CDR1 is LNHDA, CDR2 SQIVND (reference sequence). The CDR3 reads CASRYTETNYGYTF. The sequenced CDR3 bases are TGTGCCAGTCGATACACCGAAACTAACTATGGC.

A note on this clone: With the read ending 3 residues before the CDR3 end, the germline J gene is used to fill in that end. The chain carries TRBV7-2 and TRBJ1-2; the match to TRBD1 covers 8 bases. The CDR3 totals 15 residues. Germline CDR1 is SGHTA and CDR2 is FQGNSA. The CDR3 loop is CASSFAGTGVEGYTF. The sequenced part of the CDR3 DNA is TGTGCCAGCAGCTTTGCCGGGACAGGTGTCGAAGGC.

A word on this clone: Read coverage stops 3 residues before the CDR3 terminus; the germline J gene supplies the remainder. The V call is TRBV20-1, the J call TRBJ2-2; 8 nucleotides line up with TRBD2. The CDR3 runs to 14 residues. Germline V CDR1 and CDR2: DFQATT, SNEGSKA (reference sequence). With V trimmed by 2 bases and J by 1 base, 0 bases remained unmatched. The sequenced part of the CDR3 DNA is TGCAGTGCTAGACTAGCGGGGAACACCGGGGAG. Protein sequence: CSARLAGNTGE. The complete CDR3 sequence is CSARLAGNTGELFF.

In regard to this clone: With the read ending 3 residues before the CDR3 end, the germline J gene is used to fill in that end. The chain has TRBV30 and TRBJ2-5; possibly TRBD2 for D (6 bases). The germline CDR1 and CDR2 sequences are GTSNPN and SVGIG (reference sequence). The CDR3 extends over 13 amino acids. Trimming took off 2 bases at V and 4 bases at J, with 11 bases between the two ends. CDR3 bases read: TGTGCCTGGAGTAGTGACGGGGGAGAGACC. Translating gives CAWSSDGGET. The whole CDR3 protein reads CAWSSDGGETQYF.

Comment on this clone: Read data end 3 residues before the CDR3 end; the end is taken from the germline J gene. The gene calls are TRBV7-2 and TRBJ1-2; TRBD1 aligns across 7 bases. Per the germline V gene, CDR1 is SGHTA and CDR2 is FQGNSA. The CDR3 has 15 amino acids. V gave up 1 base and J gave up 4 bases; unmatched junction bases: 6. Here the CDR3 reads CASSLGSTGRYGYTF. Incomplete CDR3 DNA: TGTGCCAGCAGCTTAGGGTCGACAGGGCGCTATGGC.

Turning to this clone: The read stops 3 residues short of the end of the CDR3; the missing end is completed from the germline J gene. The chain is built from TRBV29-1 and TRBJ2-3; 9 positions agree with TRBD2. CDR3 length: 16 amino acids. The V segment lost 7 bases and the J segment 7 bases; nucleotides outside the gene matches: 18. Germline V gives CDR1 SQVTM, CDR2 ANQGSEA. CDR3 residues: CSAGPYSGSSVYTQYF. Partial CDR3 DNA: TGCAGCGCTGGACCCTATAGCGGGAGCTCGGTTTATACG.

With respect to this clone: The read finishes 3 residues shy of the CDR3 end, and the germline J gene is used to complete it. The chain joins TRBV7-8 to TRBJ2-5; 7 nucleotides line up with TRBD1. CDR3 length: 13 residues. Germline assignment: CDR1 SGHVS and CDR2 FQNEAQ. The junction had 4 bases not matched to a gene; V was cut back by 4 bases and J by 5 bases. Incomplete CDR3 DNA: TGTGCCAGCAGCTCGGGGACAGCGGAGACC. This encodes CASSSGTAET. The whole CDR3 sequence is CASSSGTAETQYF.

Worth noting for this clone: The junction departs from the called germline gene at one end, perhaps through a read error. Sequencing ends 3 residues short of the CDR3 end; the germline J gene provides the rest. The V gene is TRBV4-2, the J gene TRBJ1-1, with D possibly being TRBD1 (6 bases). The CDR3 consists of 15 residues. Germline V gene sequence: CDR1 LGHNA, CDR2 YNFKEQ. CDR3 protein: CASSLDGSGQTEAFF. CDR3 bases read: TGCGCCAGCAGCCTCGACGGGAGCGGACAGACTGAA.

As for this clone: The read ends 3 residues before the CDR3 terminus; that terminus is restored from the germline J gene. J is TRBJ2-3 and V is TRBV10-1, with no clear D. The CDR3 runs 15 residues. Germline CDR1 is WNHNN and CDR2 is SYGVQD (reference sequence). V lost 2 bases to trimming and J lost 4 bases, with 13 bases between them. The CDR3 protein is CASSENSPPADTQYF. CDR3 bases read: TGCGCCAGCAGTGAGAATAGCCCTCCGGCAGATACG.